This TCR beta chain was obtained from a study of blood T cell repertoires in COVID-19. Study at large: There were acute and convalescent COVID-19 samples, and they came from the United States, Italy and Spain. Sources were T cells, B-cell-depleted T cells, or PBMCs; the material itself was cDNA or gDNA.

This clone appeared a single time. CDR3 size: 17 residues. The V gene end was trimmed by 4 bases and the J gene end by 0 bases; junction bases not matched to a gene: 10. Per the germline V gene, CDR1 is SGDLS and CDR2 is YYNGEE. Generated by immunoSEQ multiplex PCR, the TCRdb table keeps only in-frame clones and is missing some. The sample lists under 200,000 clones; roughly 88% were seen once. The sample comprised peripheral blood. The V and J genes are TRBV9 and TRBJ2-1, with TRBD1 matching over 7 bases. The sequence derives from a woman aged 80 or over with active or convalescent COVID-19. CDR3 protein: CASSTTGTVISYNEQFF. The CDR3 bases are TGTGCCAGCAGCACGACCGGGACAGTTATCTCCTACAATGAGCAGTTCTTC.